This TCR beta chain was retrieved from a study of monozygotic twins with inflammatory bowel disease. The germline CDR1 and CDR2 sequences are DFQATT and SNEGSKA (reference sequence). CDR3 length equals 15 residues. TCRdb reworked the 5' RACE reads into one entry per CDR3 protein, no DNA. Its table records some 450,000 distinct CDR3 sequences. Collection of an approximately 2.6 ml blood sample took place per donor. V usage is TRBV20-1 and J usage is TRBJ2-3; absent DNA, TCRdb's TRBD2 call cannot be checked. This TCR was recovered from a human donor with ulcerative colitis or Crohn's disease, or a healthy co-twin of an affected twin (not recorded which). The sample was blood. The CDR3 spells CSASQRVAGGDTQYF.